One and the same sample provided the 28 T cell receptor beta chains below, sequenced in a study of T cells in Graves' hyperthyroidism and ophthalmopathy. TCR beta CDR3 regions were amplified from RNA. First-round RT-PCR of the TCR CDR3 relied on the HTBI primer set. TCRdb used MiXCR to reprocess the multiplex PCR reads, holding one entry per CDR3 protein. The repertoire consists of about 52,000 distinct CDR3 sequences, with 48% occurring once and the leading ten covering over 8%. Sequenced material: blood. The receptors shown here come from a woman between 45 and 65 years old with Graves' ophthalmopathy.

This clonotype was seen repeatedly, ten times or more. V and J are TRBV7-8 and TRBJ2-3; 7 bases line up with TRBD1. Unmatched junction bases numbered 4, after V lost 1 base and J lost 0 bases. Germline V gene sequence: CDR1 SGHVS, CDR2 FQNEAQ. The CDR3 loop spans 16 amino acids. In DNA, the CDR3 is TGTGCCAGCAGCTTAGGACAGGGTCTTAGCACAGATACGCAGTATTTT. Translated: CASSLGQGLSTDTQYF.

In the case of this clonotype: The conserved closing phenylalanine or tryptophan is absent in this CDR3, likely reflecting a read error. V usage is TRBV7-6 and J usage is TRBJ2-2, with D possibly being TRBD1 (5 bases). V was pared by 2 bases and J by 6 bases, with 13 bases between. CDR3 size: 15 residues. CDR1 SGHVS and CDR2 FNYEAQ come from the germline V gene. This CDR3 is CASSLRLGRAGELFS. CDR3 nucleotide sequence: TGTGCCAGCAGCTTAAGACTGGGGCGCGCCGGGGAGCTGTTTTCT.

At least ten counts were recorded for this clonotype. The chain links TRBV9 to TRBJ2-3; perhaps TRBD1 as D (5 bases). Deletions cut 0 bases from V and 2 bases from J, with 10 bases between. CDR1 is SGDLS and CDR2 is YYNGEE in the germline V gene. This CDR3 spans 15 amino acids. CDR3 loop: CASSVGPGITDTQYF. The CDR3, as DNA: TGTGCCAGCAGCGTAGGCCCAGGGATCACAGATACGCAGTATTTT. Using reference TRBV9 and TRBJ2-3 for the parts outside the CDR3, the full variable domain is DSGVTQTPKHLITATGQRVTLRCSPRSGDLSVYWYQQSLDQGLQFLIQYYNGEERAKGNILERFSAQQFPDLHSELNLSSLELGDSALYFCASSVGPGITDTQYFGPGTRLTVL.

This clonotype occurred a few times. The genes are TRBV5-1 and TRBJ2-5, with a possible D match to TRBD1 (6 bases). Germline values: CDR1 SGHRS, CDR2 YFSETQ. The V end was cut by 0 bases, the J end by 9 bases, with 24 bases between. The CDR3 has 17 residues. The CDR3 region has the DNA TGCGCCAGCAGCTTGGTGGGGGCCCGGGGAAGCAATCAGCCCCAGTACTTC. Translated: CASSLVGARGSNQPQYF.

As DNA, the CDR3 is TGCGCCAGCAGCCAAGTAGGTGGAAAGCCCCAGCAGTACTTC. This codes for CASSQVGGKPQQYF. The V gene is TRBV4-1, the J gene TRBJ2-7; D unclear. The ends were cut back, 1 base at V and 8 bases at J, with 15 bases in the middle. Germline lookup yields CDR1 MGHRA and CDR2 YSYEKL. The CDR3 consists of 14 residues.

This clonotype showed up many times. CDR3 coding DNA: TGTGCCAGCAGTCCTCTGGTCCGGGGTGAAAAACTGTTTTTT. Translating it yields CASSPLVRGEKLFF. The chain links TRBV6-5 to TRBJ1-4, with D unclear. Germline V gene data show CDR1 as MNHEY and CDR2 as SVGAGI. V was cut by 5 bases and J by 7 bases, with 14 bases left in between. The CDR3 has 14 residues.

This clonotype has a count of ten or more. This sequence joins TRBV7-9 and TRBJ1-4; maybe TRBD1 (5 bases). Per germline, CDR1 SEHNR and CDR2 FQNEAQ (reference sequence). This CDR3 spans 14 amino acids. The V end was cut by 3 bases, the J end by 8 bases, with 13 bases between. DNA of the CDR3: TGTGCCAGCAGCTTGGGGCTACGAGCGGAAAAACTGTTTTTT. Its translation: CASSLGLRAEKLFF. Using reference TRBV7-9 and TRBJ1-4 for the parts outside the CDR3, the full variable domain is DTGVSQNPRHKITKRGQNVTFRCDPISEHNRLYWYRQTLGQGPEFLTYFQNEAQLEKSRLLSDRFSAERPKGSFSTLEIQRTEQGDSAMYLCASSLGLRAEKLFFGSGTQLSVL.

Concerning this clonotype itself: A read error is possible here, since a much larger clone lies one base away. This chain uses TRBV6-1 with TRBJ1-3; no reliable D call. From germline, CDR1 is MNHNS and CDR2 SASEGT. This CDR3 is 16 amino acids long. The CDR3 region is CASSGTTRVFGSTIYF. The CDR3 region has the DNA TGTGCCAGCAGTGGGACTACAAGGGTTTTCGGAAGCACCATATATTTT.

This clonotype is a singleton in its sample. The chain joins TRBV7-2 to TRBJ2-7; TRBD1 might be the D (5 bases). Germline V lookup: CDR1 SGHTA, CDR2 FQGNSA. Trimming took 1 base from V and 12 from J, leaving 19 bases between them. The length of the CDR3 is 14 residues. The CDR3 spells CASSLGQGPYKLYF. DNA for the CDR3: TGTGCCAGCAGCTTAGGGCAGGGCCCCTACAAGCTGTACTTC. Complete variable domain (other parts from reference TRBV7-2 and TRBJ2-7): GAGVSQSPSNKVTEKGKDVELRCDPISGHTALYWYRQSLGQGLEFLIYFQGNSAPDKSGLPSDRFSAERTGGSVSTLTIQRTQQEDSAVYLCASSLGQGPYKLYFGPGTRLTVT.

This clonotype was picked up a small number of times. The rearrangement joins TRBV7-7 to TRBJ2-5; possible D gene TRBD2, 5 bases. The germline gives CDR1 SSHAT, CDR2 FNYEAQ (reference sequence). The CDR3 has 13 residues. Trimming removed 8 bases from V and 2 bases from J, with 12 bases in between. The CDR3 loop is CASSRQRQETQYF. Here the CDR3 DNA reads TGTGCCAGCTCTAGGCAGCGGCAAGAGACCCAGTACTTC.

The CDR3 is CASSPRGVYGYTF. The CDR3 DNA sequence: TGTGCCAGCAGCCCAAGGGGGGTCTATGGCTACACCTTC. The chain uses TRBV3-1 and TRBJ1-2; a weak D match, TRBD1 (6 bases). V lost 4 bases to trimming and J lost 4 bases, with 10 bases between them. The CDR3 has 13 amino acids. Germline CDR1 LGHDT, CDR2 YNNKEL (reference sequence).

The chain combines TRBV10-1 with TRBJ2-5; 7 bases fit TRBD2. The CDR3 consists of 14 residues. Germline lookup yields CDR1 WNHNN and CDR2 SYGVQD (reference sequence). V lost 2 bases, J lost 4 bases, and 4 bases stayed unmatched. The CDR3 region is CASSEGTIRETQYF. The DNA of the CDR3 is TGCGCCAGCAGTGAGGGGACTATAAGAGAGACCCAGTACTTC.

By share, this clonotype ranks as medium-sized. The chain carries TRBV10-3 and TRBJ1-2, with D perhaps TRBD1 (5 bases). The CDR3 runs 13 residues. Per germline, CDR1 ENHRY and CDR2 SYGVKD. V was clipped by 6 bases and J by 5 bases, with 13 bases between them. In DNA, the CDR3 is TGTGCCATCAGGGACACATCATTATATGGCTACACCTTC. Its translation: CAIRDTSLYGYTF.

This clonotype was recorded many times. The rearrangement joins TRBV6-5 to TRBJ1-2; tentatively, D is TRBD1 (5 bases). Per the germline V gene, CDR1 is MNHEY and CDR2 is SVGAGI. V was pared by 0 bases and J by 6 bases, with 14 bases between. The CDR3 extends over 15 amino acids. The CDR3 loop reads CASSYSRGGTDGYTF. The CDR3, as DNA: TGTGCCAGCAGTTACTCTAGGGGCGGTACAGATGGCTACACCTTC.

By sample fraction, this clonotype is medium-sized. An end of the junction does not agree with germline; a read error may underlie this. The chain has TRBV2 and TRBJ1-4, with 8 bases matching TRBD1. This CDR3 spans 18 amino acids. Germline V lookup: CDR1 SNHLY, CDR2 FYNNEI. In DNA form, the CDR3 reads TGTGCCAGCAGAGAAGGACAGGGAGGGAAAAGTACGGCGGGAAAACTGTTTTTT. It translates to CASREGQGGKSTAGKLFF.

Points on this clonotype: The conserved phenylalanine or tryptophan is not found at the CDR3 terminus, so this likely reflects a read error. The chain uses TRBV2 and TRBJ1-2; D not certain. The CDR3 has 12 amino acids. V lost 4 bases, J lost 0 bases, and 3 bases lay in between. Germline CDR1 is SNHLY and CDR2 is FYNNEI. CDR3 DNA: TGTGCCAGCAGTGGGACTAACTATGGCTACACCTTG. Its translation: CASSGTNYGYTL.

V and J are TRBV7-2 and TRBJ2-1; 9 bases are shared with TRBD2. This CDR3 region has 14 residues. V lost 0 bases to trimming and J lost 6 bases; unmatched junction nucleotides: 0. Germline loops: CDR1 SGHTA, CDR2 FQGNSA. The DNA of the CDR3 is TGTGCCAGCAGCTTAGCTAGCGGGAGCAATGAGCAGTTCTTC. Protein product: CASSLASGSNEQFF.

This clonotype was counted at least ten times. V usage is TRBV6-2 or TRBV6-3 and J usage is TRBJ1-2, with 7 nucleotides matching TRBD1. Germline CDR1 reads MNHEY; CDR2 reads SVGEGT. V lost 7 bases to trimming and J lost 5 bases; unmatched junction nucleotides: 4. The CDR3 spans 12 residues. This CDR3 is CASNPGGYGYTF. CDR3 DNA: TGTGCCAGCAATCCAGGGGGATATGGCTACACCTTC.

The J gene is TRBJ1-2, the V gene TRBV10-2, with 9 nucleotides matching TRBD1. This CDR3 spans 15 amino acids. Germline assignment: CDR1 WSHSY and CDR2 SAAADI. V gave up 6 bases and J gave up 2 bases; unmatched junction bases: 7. This chain's CDR3 is CASSPGTGSNYGYTF. As DNA, the CDR3 is TGCGCCAGCAGCCCCGGGACAGGGTCAAACTATGGCTACACCTTC.

In the case of this clonotype: An end of the junction does not agree with germline; a read error may underlie this. CDR3 region: CTTSRGLAGGSAYEQYF. The CDR3 DNA is TGTACCACCAGCAGGGGACTAGCGGGAGGGAGCGCCTACGAGCAGTACTTC. The chain links TRBV15 to TRBJ2-7; 16 bases agree with TRBD2. The germline gives CDR1 LNHNV, CDR2 YYDKDF (reference sequence). The CDR3 covers 17 residues.

This clonotype was recorded once. The gene calls are TRBV19 and TRBJ2-1; 8 positions match TRBD1. The CDR3 covers 16 residues. The V segment lost 3 bases and the J segment 10 bases; nucleotides outside the gene matches: 14. Per germline, CDR1 LNHDA and CDR2 SQIVND (reference sequence). CDR3 protein: CASSMWRQGLGQEQFF. In nucleotides, the CDR3 is TGTGCCAGTAGTATGTGGCGACAGGGGCTTGGTCAAGAGCAGTTCTTC.

This clonotype was seen at least ten times. The chain has TRBV6-2 or TRBV6-3 and TRBJ1-2; no firm D call. The ends were cut back, 0 bases at V and 0 bases at J, with 8 bases in the middle. This CDR3 spans 15 amino acids. The germline V gene has CDR1 MNHEY and CDR2 SVGEGT. CDR3 amino acids: CASSYSRRPNYGYTF. In DNA form, the CDR3 reads TGTGCCAGCAGTTACTCGCGGAGGCCTAACTATGGCTACACCTTC.

J is TRBJ1-1 and V is TRBV6-4, with D perhaps TRBD1 (5 bases). From germline, CDR1 is MRHNA and CDR2 SNTAGT. The V end lost 1 base, the J end lost 1 base, and 10 bases lay between the germline ends. This CDR3 is 15 amino acids long. CDR3 amino acids: CASSDYGGANTEAFF. The CDR3 DNA sequence: TGTGCCAGCAGTGACTATGGAGGGGCGAACACTGAAGCTTTCTTT.

This rearrangement joins TRBV7-8 to TRBJ2-4; D is ambiguous. Looked up from germline, CDR1 is SGHVS and CDR2 is FQNEAQ. This CDR3 is 11 amino acids long. V lost 0 bases to trimming and J lost 13 bases, with 7 bases between them. The CDR3 nucleotides read TGTGCCAGCAGCTTAGCGGGCCCGCAGTACTTC. It encodes CASSLAGPQYF.

This clonotype was seen ten or more times. V is TRBV20-1 and J is TRBJ1-3; D is unclear. This CDR3 region has 13 residues. V lost 0 bases and J 6 bases, leaving 9 bases between the germline ends. Germline V lookup: CDR1 DFQATT, CDR2 SNEGSKA (reference sequence). The CDR3 DNA is TGCAGTGCTAGAGAGTTTCAGGAAAACACCATATATTTT. This encodes CSAREFQENTIYF.

The chain couples TRBV24-1 to TRBJ2-5; 7 nucleotides match TRBD2. V lost 4 bases to trimming and J lost 1 base; unmatched junction nucleotides: 2. From germline, CDR1 is KGHDR and CDR2 SFDVKD. CDR3 size: 14 residues. This CDR3 reads CATSERLAQETQYF. CDR3 DNA sequence: TGTGCCACCAGTGAGCGACTAGCCCAAGAGACCCAGTACTTC.

This clonotype was counted many times. The chain employs TRBV19 and TRBJ1-5, with a possible D match to TRBD1 (6 bases). Germline V gene data show CDR1 as LNHDA and CDR2 as SQIVND (reference sequence). The CDR3 has 17 amino acids. The V end lost 3 bases, the J end lost 0 bases, and 15 bases lay between the germline ends. CDR3 DNA sequence: TGTGCCAGTAGTATGGTGGGGGGCGCATATAGCAATCAGCCCCAGCATTTT. It specifies CASSMVGGAYSNQPQHF.

The chain has TRBV12-3 or TRBV12-4 and TRBJ1-2; D remains unclear. The CDR3 sequence is 13 residues long. Trimming took 7 bases from V and 0 from J, leaving 9 bases between them. The CDR3, as DNA: TGTGCCAGCACCCCGACCACTAACTATGGCTACACCTTC. Translated: CASTPTTNYGYTF.